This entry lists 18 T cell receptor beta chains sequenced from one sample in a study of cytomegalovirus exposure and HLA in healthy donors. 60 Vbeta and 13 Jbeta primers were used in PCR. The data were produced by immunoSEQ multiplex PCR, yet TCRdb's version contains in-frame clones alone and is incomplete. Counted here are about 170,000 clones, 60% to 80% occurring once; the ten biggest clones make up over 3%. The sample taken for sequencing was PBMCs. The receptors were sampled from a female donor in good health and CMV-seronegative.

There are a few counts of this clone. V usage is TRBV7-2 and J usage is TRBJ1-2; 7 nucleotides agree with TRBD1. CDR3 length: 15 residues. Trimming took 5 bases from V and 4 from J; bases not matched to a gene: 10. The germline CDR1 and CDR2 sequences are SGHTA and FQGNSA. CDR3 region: CASSTNPQGPYGYTF. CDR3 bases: TGTGCCAGCAGCACCAACCCACAGGGGCCCTATGGCTACACCTTC.

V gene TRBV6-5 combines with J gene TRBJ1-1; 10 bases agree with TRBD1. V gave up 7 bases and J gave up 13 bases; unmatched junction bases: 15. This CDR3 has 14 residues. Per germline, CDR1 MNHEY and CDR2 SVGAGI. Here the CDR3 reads CASINLRDRGVLFF. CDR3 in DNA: TGTGCCAGCATAAACCTCCGGGACAGGGGTGTGCTTTTCTTT.

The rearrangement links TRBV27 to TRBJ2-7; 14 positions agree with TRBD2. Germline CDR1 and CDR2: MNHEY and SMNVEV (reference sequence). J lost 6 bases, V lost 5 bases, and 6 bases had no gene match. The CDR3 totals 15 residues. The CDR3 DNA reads TGTGCCAGCAGTCTGGGACTAGCGGGAGTTGCCGAGCAGTACTTC. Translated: CASSLGLAGVAEQYF.

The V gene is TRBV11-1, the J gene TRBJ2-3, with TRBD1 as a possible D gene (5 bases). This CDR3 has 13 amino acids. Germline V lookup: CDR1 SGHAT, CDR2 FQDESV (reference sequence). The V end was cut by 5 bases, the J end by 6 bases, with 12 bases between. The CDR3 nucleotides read TGTGCCAGCAGCGCCGGTGGGGCGGATACGCAGTATTTT. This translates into CASSAGGADTQYF. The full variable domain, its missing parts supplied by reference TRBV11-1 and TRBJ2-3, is EAEVAQSPRYKITEKSQAVAFWCDPISGHATLYWYRQILGQGPELLVQFQDESVVDDSQLPKDRFSAERLKGVDSTLKIQPAELGDSAMYLCASSAGGADTQYFGPGTRLTVL.

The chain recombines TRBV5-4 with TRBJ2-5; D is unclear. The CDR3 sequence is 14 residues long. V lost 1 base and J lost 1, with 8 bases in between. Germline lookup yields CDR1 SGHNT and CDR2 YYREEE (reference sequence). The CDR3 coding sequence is TGTGCCAGCAGCTTGATTCCAATCCAAGAGACCCAGTACTTC. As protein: CASSLIPIQETQYF.

CDR3 in DNA: TGCAGTGCTAGGACAGGGATAGAGCAGTACTTC. Protein sequence: CSARTGIEQYF. This chain uses TRBV20-1 with TRBJ2-7; 7 bases are shared with TRBD1. The trim removed 3 bases at V and 7 bases at J, leaving 3 bases unmatched. This CDR3 region has 11 residues. Germline CDR1 DFQATT, CDR2 SNEGSKA (reference sequence).

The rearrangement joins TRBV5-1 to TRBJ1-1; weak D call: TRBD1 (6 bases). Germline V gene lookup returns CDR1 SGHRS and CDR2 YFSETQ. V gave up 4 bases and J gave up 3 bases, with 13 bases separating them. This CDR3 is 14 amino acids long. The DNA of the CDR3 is TGCGCCAGCAGCATTCGGGACACTGACACTGAAGCTTTCTTT. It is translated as CASSIRDTDTEAFF.

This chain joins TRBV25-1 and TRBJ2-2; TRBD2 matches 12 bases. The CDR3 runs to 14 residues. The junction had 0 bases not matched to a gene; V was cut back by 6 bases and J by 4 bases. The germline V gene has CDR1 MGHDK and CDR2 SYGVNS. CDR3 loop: CASRTSGGTGELFF. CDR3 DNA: TGTGCCAGCAGGACTAGCGGGGGCACCGGGGAGCTGTTTTTT. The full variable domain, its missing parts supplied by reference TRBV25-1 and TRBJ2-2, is EADIYQTPRYLVIGTGKKITLECSQTMGHDKMYWYQQDPGMELHLIHYSYGVNSTEKGDLSSESTVSRIRTEHFPLTLESARPSHTSQYLCASRTSGGTGELFFGEGSRLTVL.

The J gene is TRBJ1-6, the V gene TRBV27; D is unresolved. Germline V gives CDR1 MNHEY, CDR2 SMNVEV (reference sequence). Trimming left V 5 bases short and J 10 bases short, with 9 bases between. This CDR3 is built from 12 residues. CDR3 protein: CASSRPESPLHF. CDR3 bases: TGTGCCAGCAGTCGTCCGGAGTCACCCCTCCACTTT.

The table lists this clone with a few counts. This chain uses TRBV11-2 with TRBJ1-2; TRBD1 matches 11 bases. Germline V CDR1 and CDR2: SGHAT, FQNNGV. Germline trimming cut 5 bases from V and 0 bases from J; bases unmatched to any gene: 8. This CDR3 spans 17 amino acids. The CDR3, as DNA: TGTGCCAGCAGCCAAGGGACAGGGGGGTTAGCTAACTATGGCTACACCTTC. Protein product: CASSQGTGGLANYGYTF.

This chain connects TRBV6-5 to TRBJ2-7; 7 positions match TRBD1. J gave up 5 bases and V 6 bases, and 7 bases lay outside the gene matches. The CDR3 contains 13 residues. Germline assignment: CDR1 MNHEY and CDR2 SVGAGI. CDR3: CASSRQGRDEQYF. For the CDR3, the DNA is TGTGCCAGCAGCCGACAGGGTCGCGACGAGCAGTACTTC.

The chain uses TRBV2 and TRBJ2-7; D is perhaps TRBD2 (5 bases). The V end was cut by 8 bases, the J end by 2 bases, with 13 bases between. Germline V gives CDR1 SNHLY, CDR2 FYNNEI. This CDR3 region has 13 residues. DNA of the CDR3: TGTGCCAGCGCCGGACTCCTTCCCTACGAGCAGTACTTC. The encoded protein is CASAGLLPYEQYF.

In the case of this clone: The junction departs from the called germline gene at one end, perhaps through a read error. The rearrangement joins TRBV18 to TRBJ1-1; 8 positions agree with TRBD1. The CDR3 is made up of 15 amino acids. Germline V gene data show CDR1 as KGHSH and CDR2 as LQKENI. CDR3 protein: CAGSPQGAENTEAFF. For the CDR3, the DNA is TGTGCCGGCTCACCCCAGGGGGCAGAGAACACTGAAGCTTTCTTT.

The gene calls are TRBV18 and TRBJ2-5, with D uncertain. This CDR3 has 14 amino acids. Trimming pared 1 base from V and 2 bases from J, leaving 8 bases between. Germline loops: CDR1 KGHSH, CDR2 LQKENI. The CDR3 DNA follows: TGTGCCAGCTCACCACTTGTCGGGCAAGAGACCCAGTACTTC. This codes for CASSPLVGQETQYF.

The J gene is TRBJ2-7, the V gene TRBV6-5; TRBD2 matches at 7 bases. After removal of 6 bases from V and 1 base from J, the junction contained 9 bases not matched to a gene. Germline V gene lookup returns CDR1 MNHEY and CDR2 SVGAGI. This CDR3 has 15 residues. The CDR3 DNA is TGTGCCAGCAGCAGCCGGACGGGGGGATCCTACGAGCAGTACTTC. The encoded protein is CASSSRTGGSYEQYF.

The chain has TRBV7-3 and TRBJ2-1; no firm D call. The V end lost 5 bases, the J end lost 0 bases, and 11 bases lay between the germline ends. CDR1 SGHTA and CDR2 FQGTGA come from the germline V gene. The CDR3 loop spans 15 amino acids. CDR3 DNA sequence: TGTGCCAGCAGCCCCGACTGGAGCTCCTACAATGAGCAGTTCTTC. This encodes CASSPDWSSYNEQFF.

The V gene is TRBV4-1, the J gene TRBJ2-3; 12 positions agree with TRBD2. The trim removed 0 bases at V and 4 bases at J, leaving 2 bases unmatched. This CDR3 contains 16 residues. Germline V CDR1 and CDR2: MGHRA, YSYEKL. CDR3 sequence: CASSQDPSGGADTQYF. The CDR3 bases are TGCGCCAGCAGCCAAGATCCTAGCGGGGGGGCAGATACGCAGTATTTT.

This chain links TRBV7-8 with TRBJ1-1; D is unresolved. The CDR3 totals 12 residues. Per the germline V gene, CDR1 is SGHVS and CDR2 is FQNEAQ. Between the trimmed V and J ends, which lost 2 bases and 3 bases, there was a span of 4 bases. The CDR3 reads CASSLLDTEAFF. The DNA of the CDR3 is TGTGCCAGCAGCTTACTAGACACTGAAGCTTTCTTT.